This T cell receptor (beta chain) was observed in a study of T cell repertoires in cytomegalovirus infection. CDR1 MNHEY and CDR2 SMNVEV come from the germline V gene (reference sequence). The CDR3 runs to 13 residues. Trimming removed 3 bases at V and 0 bases at J, with 5 bases between. MiXCR, run by TCRdb on the reads, gives a single entry per CDR3 protein. The profile shows a few hundred thousand distinct CDR3 sequences, roughly 15% of them singletons. This clonotype was counted only a few times. This rearrangement joins TRBV27 to TRBJ1-2; D uncertain. The TCR originated in a human donor in good health (CMV status not recorded). Some clones in this sample may be carry-over from other donors' samples. The sample was PBMCs. In DNA, the CDR3 is TGTGCCAGCAGTTTTACAGCTAACTATGGCTACACCTTC. Encoded protein: CASSFTANYGYTF.